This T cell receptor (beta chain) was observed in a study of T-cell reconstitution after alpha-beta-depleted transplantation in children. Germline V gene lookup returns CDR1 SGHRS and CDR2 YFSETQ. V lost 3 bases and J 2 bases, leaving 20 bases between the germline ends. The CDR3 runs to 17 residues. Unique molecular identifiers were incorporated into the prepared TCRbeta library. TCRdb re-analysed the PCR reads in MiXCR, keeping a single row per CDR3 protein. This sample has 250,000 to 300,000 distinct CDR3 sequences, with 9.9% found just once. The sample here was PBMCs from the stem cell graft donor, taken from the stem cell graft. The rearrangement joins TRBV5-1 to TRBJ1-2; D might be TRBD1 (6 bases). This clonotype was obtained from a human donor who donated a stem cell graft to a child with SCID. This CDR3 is CASSSRDTDLLNYGYTF. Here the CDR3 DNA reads TGCGCCAGCAGCTCCCGGGACACCGACTTATTAAACTATGGCTACACCTTC.